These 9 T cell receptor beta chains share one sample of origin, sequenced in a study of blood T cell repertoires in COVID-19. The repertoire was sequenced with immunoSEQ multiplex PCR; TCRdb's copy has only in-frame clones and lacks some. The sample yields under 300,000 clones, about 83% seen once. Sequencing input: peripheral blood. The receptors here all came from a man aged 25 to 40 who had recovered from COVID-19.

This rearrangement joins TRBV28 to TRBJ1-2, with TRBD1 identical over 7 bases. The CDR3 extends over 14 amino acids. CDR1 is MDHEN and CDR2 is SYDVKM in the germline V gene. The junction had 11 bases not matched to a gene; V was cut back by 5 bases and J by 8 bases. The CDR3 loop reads CASSVTTGVEGYTF. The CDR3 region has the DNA TGTGCCAGCAGTGTCACCACAGGGGTCGAGGGCTACACCTTC.

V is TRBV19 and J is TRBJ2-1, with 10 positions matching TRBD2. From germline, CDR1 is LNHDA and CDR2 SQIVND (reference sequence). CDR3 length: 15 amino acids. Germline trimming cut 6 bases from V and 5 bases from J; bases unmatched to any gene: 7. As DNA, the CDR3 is TGTGCCAGTAGGAAAACTAGCGGGGTGAACAATGAGCAGTTCTTC. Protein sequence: CASRKTSGVNNEQFF.

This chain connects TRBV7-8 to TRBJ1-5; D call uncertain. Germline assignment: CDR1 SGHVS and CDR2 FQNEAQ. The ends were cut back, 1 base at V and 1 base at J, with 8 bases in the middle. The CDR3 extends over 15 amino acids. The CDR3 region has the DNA TGTGCCAGCAGCTTAGGCCAGTTCAGCAATCAGCCCCAGCATTTT. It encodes CASSLGQFSNQPQHF.

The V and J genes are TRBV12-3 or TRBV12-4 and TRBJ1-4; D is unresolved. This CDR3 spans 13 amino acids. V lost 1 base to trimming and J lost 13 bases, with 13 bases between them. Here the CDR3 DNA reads TGTGCCAGCAGTTTAGACATCACCGGGAGACTGTTTTTT. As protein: CASSLDITGRLFF.

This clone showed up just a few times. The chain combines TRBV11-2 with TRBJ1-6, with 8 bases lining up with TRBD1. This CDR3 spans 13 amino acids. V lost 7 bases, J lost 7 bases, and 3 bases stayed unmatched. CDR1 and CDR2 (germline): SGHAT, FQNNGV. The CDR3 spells CASNNRGNSPLHF. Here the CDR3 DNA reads TGTGCCAGCAACAACAGGGGGAATTCACCCCTCCACTTT. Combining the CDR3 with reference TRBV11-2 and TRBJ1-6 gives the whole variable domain EAGVAQSPRYKIIEKRQSVAFWCNPISGHATLYWYQQILGQGPKLLIQFQNNGVVDDSQLPKDRFSAERLKGVDSTLKIQPAKLEDSAVYLCASNNRGNSPLHFGNGTRLTVT.

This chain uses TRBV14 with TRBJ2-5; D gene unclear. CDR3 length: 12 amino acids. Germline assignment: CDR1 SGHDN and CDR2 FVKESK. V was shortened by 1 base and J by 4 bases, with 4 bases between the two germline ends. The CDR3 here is CASSQASETQYF. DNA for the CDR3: TGTGCCAGCAGCCAAGCTTCAGAGACCCAGTACTTC.

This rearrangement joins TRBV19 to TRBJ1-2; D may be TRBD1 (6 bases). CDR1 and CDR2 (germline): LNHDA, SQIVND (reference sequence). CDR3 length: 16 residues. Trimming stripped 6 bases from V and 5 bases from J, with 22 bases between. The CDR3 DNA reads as TGTGCCAGTAGCGCCGACAGGAGGCACTATATTTATGGCTACACCTTC. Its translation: CASSADRRHYIYGYTF.

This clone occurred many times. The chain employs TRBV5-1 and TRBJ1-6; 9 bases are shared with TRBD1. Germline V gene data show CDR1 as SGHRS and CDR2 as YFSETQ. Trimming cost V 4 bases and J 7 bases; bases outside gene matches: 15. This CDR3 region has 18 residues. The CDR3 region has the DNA TGCGCCAGCAGCCTCGGGACAGGGCCAATACTGGGGAATTCACCCCTCCACTTT. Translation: CASSLGTGPILGNSPLHF.

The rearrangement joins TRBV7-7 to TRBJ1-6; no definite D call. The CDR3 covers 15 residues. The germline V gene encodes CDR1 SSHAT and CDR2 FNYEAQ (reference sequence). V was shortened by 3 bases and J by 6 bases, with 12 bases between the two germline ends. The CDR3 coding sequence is TGTGCCAGCAGCTTTTCTGGGGAGGGTAATTCACCCCTCCACTTT. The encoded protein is CASSFSGEGNSPLHF.